These 18 T cell receptor beta chains were all obtained from the same sample, sequenced in a study of T-cell memory formation after mild COVID-19. TCRdb reprocessed the 5' RACE reads via MiXCR and lists one record per CDR3 protein. The sample holds roughly 110,000 distinct CDR3 sequences; around 14% are singletons and the top ten take around 43%. Sequenced: PBMCs or a T cell subset sorted from them (not recorded which). The receptors were gathered from a man aged 18-30 years who had mild COVID-19 (a few samples of this study predate the infection). Cell type and time point are not known.

This clonotype was found a few times. The chain is built from TRBV20-1 and TRBJ2-2, with a tentative D call TRBD1 (5 bases). V was pared by 4 bases and J by 6 bases, with 6 bases between. CDR1 and CDR2 (germline): DFQATT, SNEGSKA (reference sequence). The CDR3 totals 11 residues. The CDR3 DNA reads as TGCAGTGCTATGGGGCCCGGGGAGCTGTTTTTT. Protein sequence: CSAMGPGELFF.

This clonotype was seen a few times. The V and J genes are TRBV18 and TRBJ2-3; 9 positions agree with TRBD2. V was pared by 3 bases and J by 4 bases, with 5 bases of the junction left unmatched. This CDR3 has 15 amino acids. CDR1 and CDR2 (germline): KGHSH, LQKENI. The CDR3 loop reads CASSPGGGAADTQYF. The CDR3 DNA reads as TGTGCCAGCTCACCGGGCGGGGGGGCCGCAGATACGCAGTATTTT.

There are a few counts of this clonotype. CDR3 coding DNA: TGTGCCAGCAGTTTCAGGGTTTTGAATGAGCAGTTCTTC. Its translation: CASSFRVLNEQFF. The rearrangement links TRBV12-3 or TRBV12-4 to TRBJ2-1, with D tentatively TRBD1 (5 bases). Trimming left V 3 bases short and J 7 bases short, with 10 bases between. The CDR3 is 13 residues long.

This clonotype was seen more than once but under ten times. The V and J genes are TRBV5-4 and TRBJ1-1; the D gene is possibly TRBD1 (6 bases). CDR3 length: 14 amino acids. V lost 3 bases and J lost 11, with 20 bases in between. Per germline, CDR1 SGHNT and CDR2 YYREEE (reference sequence). CDR3 in DNA: TGTGCCAGCAGCTCTAATGACAGGAAAACTTGGGCTTTCTTT. Translation gives CASSSNDRKTWAFF. The variable domain in full, with the rest retrieved from reference TRBV5-4 and TRBJ1-1, is ETGVTQSPTHLIKTRGQQVTLRCSSQSGHNTVSWYQQALGQGPQFIFQYYREEENGRGNFPPRFSGLQFPNYSSELNVNALELDDSALYLCASSSNDRKTWAFFGQGTRLTVV.

This CDR3 reads CSVEDEEGTGYEQYF. DNA for the CDR3: TGCAGCGTTGAAGATGAAGAGGGGACAGGTTACGAGCAGTACTTC. The genes are TRBV29-1 and TRBJ2-7; 8 nucleotides line up with TRBD1. The CDR3 consists of 15 residues. Germline trimming cut 0 bases from V and 4 bases from J; bases unmatched to any gene: 8. Germline CDR1 and CDR2: SQVTM and ANQGSEA.

The chain couples TRBV10-3 to TRBJ2-5, with TRBD2 matching 9 bases. Trimming at V came to 0 bases and at J to 1 base, leaving 3 bases not matched to a gene. The CDR3 totals 16 residues. The germline V gene has CDR1 ENHRY and CDR2 SYGVKD. CDR3 sequence: CAISESSGGPQETQYF. As DNA, the CDR3 is TGTGCCATCAGTGAGTCGAGCGGGGGGCCCCAAGAGACCCAGTACTTC.

This clonotype was recorded a few times. This chain connects TRBV6-2 or TRBV6-3 to TRBJ1-4; D not certain. The V end lost 7 bases, the J end lost 7 bases, and 10 bases lay between the germline ends. The CDR3 has 12 residues. Germline V gene data show CDR1 as MNHEY and CDR2 as SVGEGT. CDR3 protein: CASNGRGEKLFF. The CDR3 DNA reads TGTGCCAGCAATGGACGAGGTGAAAAACTGTTTTTT.

This chain's CDR3 is CASGFGGEWTEAFF. DNA of the CDR3: TGTGCTAGTGGTTTTGGCGGGGAGTGGACTGAAGCTTTCTTT. This sequence joins TRBV12-5 and TRBJ1-1; no firm D call. Germline V gene data show CDR1 as LGHNT and CDR2 as FRNRAP. This CDR3 region has 14 residues. V lost 3 bases, J lost 5 bases, and 13 bases lay in between.

V is TRBV6-5 and J is TRBJ2-7; TRBD2 matches at 8 bases. Trimming cost V 6 bases and J 0 bases; bases outside gene matches: 7. Germline loops: CDR1 MNHEY, CDR2 SVGAGI. The CDR3 contains 15 residues. In nucleotides, the CDR3 is TGTGCCAGCAGGCCCGAAGCGGGGGCCTCCTACGAGCAGTACTTC. This encodes CASRPEAGASYEQYF.

This clonotype was counted between two and nine times. The chain joins TRBV11-2 to TRBJ2-3; D might be TRBD2 (5 bases). V was clipped by 1 base and J by 5 bases, with 13 bases between them. Germline lookup yields CDR1 SGHAT and CDR2 FQNNGV. CDR3 length equals 15 residues. CDR3 in amino acids: CASSLVLMAGDTQYF. The CDR3 DNA reads as TGTGCCAGCAGCTTAGTACTTATGGCGGGAGATACGCAGTATTTT.

The chain is built from TRBV11-2 and TRBJ2-3; D may be TRBD2 (6 bases). CDR1 and CDR2 from the germline V gene are SGHAT and FQNNGV. The length of the CDR3 is 13 residues. V lost 8 bases to trimming and J lost 2 bases, with 11 bases between them. DNA of the CDR3: TGTGCCAGCTTTGCGGGAAACACAGATACGCAGTATTTT. Amino acid sequence: CASFAGNTDTQYF.

The chain joins TRBV12-3 or TRBV12-4 to TRBJ2-1; TRBD2 is a possible D gene (6 bases). The CDR3 loop spans 12 amino acids. Trimming removed 3 bases at V and 8 bases at J, with 8 bases between. The CDR3 DNA reads as TGTGCCAGCAGTTTCAGCGGGTATGAGCAGTTCTTC. Residues: CASSFSGYEQFF.

This clonotype was seen only once. This chain uses TRBV5-1 with TRBJ1-1, with D possibly being TRBD1 (5 bases). The germline V gene encodes CDR1 SGHRS and CDR2 YFSETQ. CDR3 length equals 14 residues. V was cut by 4 bases and J by 1 base, with 11 bases left in between. CDR3 amino acids: CASSIRGPNTEAFF. The CDR3 DNA is TGCGCCAGCAGCATCCGGGGCCCGAACACTGAAGCTTTCTTT.

This clonotype was observed a handful of times. The J gene is TRBJ2-3, the V gene TRBV5-6; D is tentatively TRBD1 or TRBD2 (6 bases each). CDR3 length equals 16 residues. The germline gives CDR1 SGHDT, CDR2 YYEEEE. Trimming took 2 bases from V and 6 from J, leaving 19 bases between them. The CDR3 sequence: CASSFGGPNLVDTQYF. The CDR3 DNA reads TGTGCCAGCAGCTTTGGGGGGCCTAACCTTGTGGATACGCAGTATTTT. Variable domain in full (rest from reference TRBV5-6 and TRBJ2-3): DAGVTQSPTHLIKTRGQQVTLRCSPKSGHDTVSWYQQALGQGPQFIFQYYEEEERQRGNFPDRFSGHQFPNYSSELNVNALLLGDSALYLCASSFGGPNLVDTQYFGPGTRLTVL.

This clonotype was seen ten or more times. CDR3 in DNA: TGTGCCAGCAGCGTAGCTTGGGGGTATAATGAAAAACTGTTTTTT. It translates to CASSVAWGYNEKLFF. The chain links TRBV9 to TRBJ1-4; D may be TRBD1 (5 bases). With 0 bases removed from V and 4 bases from J, the gap between germline ends came to 10 bases. The germline V gene has CDR1 SGDLS and CDR2 YYNGEE. This CDR3 spans 15 amino acids.

This clonotype was seen only a few times. The chain joins TRBV4-1 to TRBJ2-7; weak D call: TRBD1 (5 bases). V was clipped by 0 bases and J by 2 bases, with 11 bases between them. CDR3 size: 15 residues. CDR1 and CDR2 (germline): MGHRA, YSYEKL. The CDR3 coding sequence is TGCGCCAGCAGCCAAGAGACAGATGATGCCTACGAGCAGTACTTC. This codes for CASSQETDDAYEQYF.

This clonotype was detected many times. The chain carries TRBV20-1 and TRBJ2-5; 10 nucleotides agree with TRBD2. The CDR3 has 17 residues. The junction had 14 bases not matched to a gene; V was cut back by 2 bases and J by 5 bases. Germline assignment: CDR1 DFQATT and CDR2 SNEGSKA (reference sequence). The CDR3 DNA sequence: TGCAGTGCTAGATCCCTACGGGAAGCGGGGGGGCTTGAGACCCAGTACTTC. It codes for CSARSLREAGGLETQYF.

The chain links TRBV6-2 or TRBV6-3 to TRBJ2-6; 7 bases align to TRBD1. Germline lookup yields CDR1 MNHEY and CDR2 SVGEGT. With V trimmed by 2 bases and J by 0 bases, 4 bases remained unmatched. The CDR3 contains 17 residues. The CDR3 coding sequence is TGTGCCAGCAGTTACCCGGGACAGAGCTCTGGGGCCAACGTCCTGACTTTC. Translating gives CASSYPGQSSGANVLTF.